What follows are 22 T cell receptor beta chains derived from one specimen sequenced in a study of T cell responses to AZD1222 COVID-19 vaccine. The protocol was immunoSEQ multiplex PCR, while the TCRdb copy is restricted to in-frame clones and leaves out a portion. The sample records 130,000 or so clones, about 94% being singletons. Sequencing used peripheral blood, obtained on day 0 of AZD1222 vaccination. These receptors were obtained from an adult in good health.

This CDR3 reads CASRAQGVGAPLHF. DNA of the CDR3: TGTGCCAGCAGGGCACAGGGGGTGGGTGCACCCCTCCACTTT. The V call is TRBV6-5, the J call TRBJ1-6; 8 nucleotides match TRBD1. The CDR3 is 14 amino acids. V trimming: 6 bases; J trimming: 11 bases; junction bases outside the gene matches: 9. CDR1 and CDR2 from the germline V gene are MNHEY and SVGAGI.

This chain links TRBV7-8 with TRBJ2-2; TRBD1 matches at 8 bases. Germline CDR1 SGHVS, CDR2 FQNEAQ. The CDR3 contains 15 residues. J lost 4 bases, V lost 5 bases, and 6 bases had no gene match. In DNA form, the CDR3 reads TGTGCCAGCAGCCCAGGACAGGGCCGCACCGGGGAGCTGTTTTTT. Its protein product is CASSPGQGRTGELFF.

This clone was detected only once. The chain uses TRBV18 and TRBJ1-5, with 9 bases identical to TRBD1. The CDR3 loop spans 14 amino acids. J gave up 6 bases and V 5 bases, and 5 bases lay outside the gene matches. CDR1 and CDR2 from the germline V gene are KGHSH and LQKENI. The CDR3 nucleotides are TGTGCCAGCTCAGCACAGGGGGCTAGTCAGCCCCAGCATTTT. Translated: CASSAQGASQPQHF.

V and J are TRBV5-5 and TRBJ2-5; 15 bases fit TRBD2. Germline CDR1 reads SGHKS; CDR2 reads YYEKEE (reference sequence). Trimming took 3 bases from V and 5 from J; bases not matched to a gene: 2. The CDR3 has 15 residues. The chain's CDR3 is CASSSGLAGGETQYF. The CDR3 nucleotides read TGTGCCAGCAGCTCAGGACTAGCGGGAGGGGAGACCCAGTACTTC.

V gene TRBV27 combines with J gene TRBJ1-2; TRBD1 might be the D (6 bases). In germline, CDR1 is MNHEY, CDR2 SMNVEV (reference sequence). V lost 7 bases, J lost 4 bases, and 13 bases lay in between. CDR3 length: 13 amino acids. The CDR3 sequence is CASTTIGGYGYTF. The DNA of the CDR3 is TGTGCCAGCACCACCATAGGGGGCTATGGCTACACCTTC.

This chain joins TRBV27 and TRBJ2-7; 12 bases align to TRBD2. There are 14 residues in the CDR3. V shed 5 bases and J 6 bases; nucleotides not matched to a gene: 5. Germline-derived CDR1 and CDR2 are MNHEY and SMNVEV (reference sequence). CDR3 in amino acids: CASSPRLAGAEQYF. The CDR3 nucleotides read TGTGCCAGCAGTCCCCGACTAGCGGGAGCCGAGCAGTACTTC.

The genes are TRBV28 and TRBJ1-1; 7 bases map to TRBD1. V was clipped by 4 bases and J by 5 bases; unmatched bases: 10. The CDR3 has 15 amino acids. Germline V gene sequence: CDR1 MDHEN, CDR2 SYDVKM. DNA for the CDR3: TGTGCCAGCAGTTCCCGCACAGGGGCTGATACTGAAGCTTTCTTT. Its protein is CASSSRTGADTEAFF.

The chain links TRBV4-3 to TRBJ2-2, with a weak D call TRBD2 (5 bases). From germline, CDR1 is LGHNA and CDR2 YSLEER. This CDR3 is 14 amino acids long. V lost 3 bases, J lost 6 bases, and 11 bases lay in between. This chain's CDR3 is CASSQARVPGELFF. CDR3 in DNA: TGCGCCAGCAGCCAGGCGAGGGTCCCCGGGGAGCTGTTTTTT.

This chain connects TRBV6-2 or TRBV6-3 to TRBJ1-3; 9 positions agree with TRBD1. The CDR3 spans 16 residues. V shed 4 bases and J 0 bases; nucleotides not matched to a gene: 4. Germline-derived CDR1 and CDR2 are MNHEY and SVGEGT. The CDR3 loop is CASSWTGAVSGNTIYF. The CDR3 coding sequence is TGTGCCAGCAGTTGGACAGGGGCCGTCTCTGGAAACACCATATATTTT.

V and J are TRBV19 and TRBJ2-6, with D unresolved. Germline V gene sequence: CDR1 LNHDA, CDR2 SQIVND (reference sequence). Trimming took off 4 bases at V and 4 bases at J, with 8 bases between the two ends. The CDR3 extends over 14 amino acids. This CDR3 reads CASSTHYGANVLTF. As DNA, the CDR3 is TGTGCCAGTAGTACACACTACGGGGCCAACGTCCTGACTTTC.

The sample holds one count of this clone. The CDR3 region has the DNA TGTGCCAGTAGTTTAGGGACAGTAAACACCGGGGAGCTGTTTTTT. This sequence encodes CASSLGTVNTGELFF. J is TRBJ2-2 and V is TRBV19; 7 bases are a match to TRBD1. CDR3 size: 15 residues. From germline, CDR1 is LNHDA and CDR2 SQIVND (reference sequence). J gave up 2 bases and V 5 bases, and 5 bases lay outside the gene matches.

The CDR3 DNA sequence: TGTGCCAGCTCACCAGCGGGAGAGACCCAGTACTTC. This codes for CASSPAGETQYF. The J gene is TRBJ2-5, the V gene TRBV18; a weak D match, TRBD2 (5 bases). Trimming left V 2 bases short and J 4 bases short, with 5 bases between. This CDR3 is built from 12 residues. The germline CDR1 and CDR2 sequences are KGHSH and LQKENI.

This clone was recorded once. The CDR3 coding sequence is TGTGCCAGCAGTACACAGGGTTACTCCTACGAGCAGTACTTC. Translated, it gives CASSTQGYSYEQYF. This chain connects TRBV6-8 to TRBJ2-7; D might be TRBD1 (6 bases). The germline gives CDR1 MNHGY, CDR2 SAAAGT. The V and J ends lost 5 bases and 0 bases respectively, with 11 bases between them. The CDR3 totals 14 residues.

This clone was seen more than once but under ten times. J is TRBJ2-7 and V is TRBV6-2 or TRBV6-3; D uncertain. In germline, CDR1 is MNHEY, CDR2 SVGEGT. The CDR3 covers 11 residues. V was pared by 6 bases and J by 3 bases, with 6 bases between. CDR3 loop: CASSPLYEQYF. CDR3 DNA sequence: TGTGCCAGCAGCCCTCTCTACGAGCAGTACTTC.

The CDR3 DNA reads TGTGCCACCACCCCTCCCACCACAGATACGCAGTATTTT. Amino acid sequence: CATTPPTTDTQYF. The V call is TRBV12-3 or TRBV12-4, the J call TRBJ2-3; D gene ambiguous. Trimming shortened V by 10 bases and J by 2 bases, and 13 bases separated the two germline ends. The CDR3 has 13 residues.

This chain connects TRBV28 to TRBJ2-1, with TRBD2 identical over 10 bases. V was clipped by 3 bases and J by 9 bases; unmatched bases: 8. CDR3 size: 15 residues. Germline V gene data show CDR1 as MDHEN and CDR2 as SYDVKM. CDR3 sequence: CASSLTLAGVGEQFF. For the CDR3, the DNA is TGTGCCAGCAGTTTGACCCTAGCGGGAGTTGGTGAGCAGTTCTTC.

J is TRBJ1-1 and V is TRBV5-4, with D tentatively TRBD1 (5 bases). Germline loops: CDR1 SGHNT, CDR2 YYREEE (reference sequence). This CDR3 has 15 amino acids. Trimming took 0 bases from V and 3 from J, leaving 12 bases between them. As DNA, the CDR3 is TGTGCCAGCAGCTTGGGCAGGGCGTGGGACACTGAAGCTTTCTTT. Translating gives CASSLGRAWDTEAFF.

The genes are TRBV3-1 (or the pseudogene TRBV3-2) and TRBJ1-2; possible D gene TRBD1, 6 bases. CDR1 and CDR2 from the germline V gene are LGHDT and YNNKEL (reference sequence). Deletions cut 0 bases from V and 7 bases from J, with 15 bases between. The CDR3 sequence is 15 residues long. The CDR3 region has the DNA TGTGCCAGCAGCCAAGATCGGACAGAGTTAAGTGGCTACACCTTC. This translates into CASSQDRTELSGYTF.

This clone has a single count. J is TRBJ2-5 and V is TRBV5-6, with 12 bases lining up with TRBD2. Trimming at V came to 3 bases and at J to 5 bases, leaving 2 bases not matched to a gene. The CDR3 runs to 14 residues. Germline values: CDR1 SGHDT, CDR2 YYEEEE. The CDR3 sequence: CASSSSGGAETQYF. CDR3 sequence (DNA): TGTGCCAGCAGCTCTAGCGGGGGGGCTGAGACCCAGTACTTC.

V usage is TRBV5-5 and J usage is TRBJ1-2; weak D call: TRBD1 (5 bases). Germline CDR1 reads SGHKS; CDR2 reads YYEKEE (reference sequence). This CDR3 has 14 residues. V was pared by 1 base and J by 6 bases, with 13 bases between. In DNA, the CDR3 is TGTGCCAGCAGCTTGTTAGGGGCAGGAGATGGCTACACCTTC. Translating gives CASSLLGAGDGYTF.

This sequence joins TRBV30 and TRBJ1-1; no definite D call. The ends were cut back, 0 bases at V and 1 base at J, with 9 bases in the middle. This CDR3 is built from 14 residues. Germline V CDR1 and CDR2: GTSNPN, SVGIG (reference sequence). CDR3 sequence (DNA): TGTGCCTGGAGTGTAGGGCAAGGGAACACTGAAGCTTTCTTT. This codes for CAWSVGQGNTEAFF.

The chain links TRBV7-9 to TRBJ2-2; perhaps TRBD2 as D (7 bases). The CDR3 extends over 17 amino acids. V lost 2 bases to trimming and J lost 3 bases, with 16 bases between them. Germline-derived CDR1 and CDR2 are SEHNR and FQNEAQ (reference sequence). CDR3 in DNA: TGTGCCAGCAGCTTATCGACGGGGGGCCGCGACACCGGGGAGCTGTTTTTT. Protein product: CASSLSTGGRDTGELFF.